Listed here are 20 T cell receptor delta chains from one sample, sequenced in a study of Vδ1+ human thymocytes. General study findings and limits: Thymic TRG and TRD repertoires appeared highly polyclonal.

Antigens of these TCRs are unknown. The template was reverse-transcribed extracted RNA. Pooled V-gene forward primers with one constant-region reverse primer generated the CDR3 amplicons by multiplex PCR. TCRdb re-called clones from the multiplex PCR reads using CATT. The sample lists more than 45,000 delta-chain clones; more than 13% were seen once. Sequencing used Vdelta1+ gamma-delta thymocytes from the thymus. The subset is: FACS-sorted CD3+ TCRalphabeta- TCRVdelta1+ TCRVdelta2- thymocytes. The receptor source for this set is a girl in the first two years of life who had congenital heart surgery.

This clone was counted a few times. The chain is built from TRDV1 and TRDJ1; 10 positions match TRDD3. In germline, CDR1 is TSWWSYY, CDR2 QGS. The CDR3 contains 14 residues. Trimming cost V 5 bases and J 4 bases; bases outside gene matches: 4. CDR3: CALGRGIRYDKLIF. Here the CDR3 DNA reads TGTGCTCTTGGGAGGGGGATACGCTACGATAAACTCATCTTT.

This clone came up a few times. V gene TRDV1 combines with J gene TRDJ1; 9 nucleotides align to TRDD3. Germline CDR1 is TSWWSYY and CDR2 is QGS. The CDR3 consists of 18 residues. The junction had 12 bases not matched to a gene; V was cut back by 4 bases and J by 0 bases. The CDR3: CALGGPPRPGGYTDKLIF. DNA of the CDR3: TGTGCTCTTGGGGGTCCTCCTAGGCCTGGGGGATACACCGATAAACTCATCTTT.

This clone occurred once. The genes are TRDV1 and TRDJ1; TRDD2 matches 7 bases. Germline-derived CDR1 and CDR2 are TSWWSYY and QGS. The CDR3 loop spans 18 amino acids. With V trimmed by 4 bases and J by 1 base, 15 bases remained unmatched. In DNA, the CDR3 is TGTGCTCTTGGGGGCCTGCCTTCCTCAAAAGACTCCACCGATAAACTCATCTTT. Translating gives CALGGLPSSKDSTDKLIF.

The chain has TRDV1 and TRDJ1; no firm D call. Germline V CDR1 and CDR2: TSWWSYY, QGS. CDR3 size: 14 residues. With 5 bases removed from V and 0 bases from J, the gap between germline ends came to 10 bases. This chain's CDR3 is CALGTPRYTDKLIF. DNA for the CDR3: TGTGCTCTTGGGACCCCCCGGTACACCGATAAACTCATCTTT.

This clone showed up just a few times. V usage is TRDV1 and J usage is TRDJ1, with 7 bases aligning to TRDD2. With 3 bases clipped from V and 0 bases from J, the junction kept 25 bases outside the gene matches. The CDR3 contains 22 residues. Germline V gene sequence: CDR1 TSWWSYY, CDR2 QGS. CDR3 coding DNA: TGTGCTCTTGGGGACCCCGCCCAAAATTCCTACGGGGGGTCCTCATACACCGATAAACTCATCTTT. Protein product: CALGDPAQNSYGGSSYTDKLIF.

The chain has TRDV1 and TRDJ1, with 8 bases that match TRDD3. The length of the CDR3 is 14 residues. Germline trimming cut 1 base from V and 8 bases from J; bases unmatched to any gene: 6. CDR1 TSWWSYY and CDR2 QGS come from the germline V gene. As DNA, the CDR3 is TGTGCTCTTGGGGAACCTGGGGGACCATCCAAACTCATCTTT. Translating gives CALGEPGGPSKLIF.

The chain employs TRDV1 and TRDJ1; the match to TRDD3 covers 8 bases. Germline CDR1 is TSWWSYY and CDR2 is QGS. V lost 4 bases to trimming and J lost 5 bases; unmatched junction nucleotides: 18. The CDR3 runs 18 residues. The CDR3 nucleotides read TGTGCTCTTGGGGCCGCGTTCCACGCCCTACTGGGGGCGGATAAACTCATCTTT. Residues: CALGAAFHALLGADKLIF.

The rearrangement links TRDV2 to TRDJ1; 11 positions agree with TRDD3. The CDR3 has 20 amino acids. Unmatched junction bases numbered 19, after V lost 3 bases and J lost 2 bases. The germline V gene encodes CDR1 GEAIGNYY and CDR2 EKD. The CDR3 spells CACDSAVGYWGIRMTDKLIF. The CDR3 nucleotides read TGTGCCTGTGACTCTGCGGTGGGATACTGGGGGATAAGGATGACCGATAAACTCATCTTT.

This clone came up a few times. The V gene is TRDV1, the J gene TRDJ1; 7 positions agree with TRDD2. Per the germline V gene, CDR1 is TSWWSYY and CDR2 is QGS. V dropped 4 bases and J dropped 3; count of bases not matched to a gene: 35. The CDR3 contains 24 residues. The CDR3 DNA sequence: TGTGCTCTTGGGGCCTTAGGCCTTCCTCCCCCCAATCCGGTGAAAGGAGTCTTGGCCGATAAACTCATCTTT. Translating it yields CALGALGLPPPNPVKGVLADKLIF.

The chain is built from TRDV1 and TRDJ1, with 9 nucleotides matching TRDD2. The J segment lost 4 bases and the V segment lost 3 bases, leaving 21 bases of the junction unmatched. CDR3 length equals 20 residues. Germline CDR1 and CDR2: TSWWSYY and QGS. Here the CDR3 DNA reads TGTGCTCTTGGGGAGCCTTCCTACGCCTGGGGGCCGACTAAGGGCGATAAACTCATCTTT. Residues: CALGEPSYAWGPTKGDKLIF.

This chain joins TRDV1 and TRDJ1; D is perhaps TRDD2 (5 bases). This CDR3 has 16 amino acids. The V gene lost 5 bases and the J gene lost 0 bases, with 16 bases spanning the gap. Germline CDR1 and CDR2: TSWWSYY and QGS. CDR3 loop: CALGPYPLVYTDKLIF. DNA for the CDR3: TGTGCTCTTGGGCCCTACCCCTTGGTCTACACCGATAAACTCATCTTT.

The V call is TRDV1, the J call TRDJ1; no definite D call. Per the germline V gene, CDR1 is TSWWSYY and CDR2 is QGS. The CDR3 is 12 amino acids. The ends were cut back, 5 bases at V and 2 bases at J, with 6 bases in the middle. In DNA, the CDR3 is TGTGCTCTTGGGAAAACAACCGATAAACTCATCTTT. Translating gives CALGKTTDKLIF.

As concerns this clone: A much larger clone is a single base away; this may be a read error. The chain has TRDV2 and TRDJ1; 10 bases agree with TRDD3. V shed 5 bases, J shed 2 bases, and the junction held 19 bases outside the gene matches. The germline CDR1 and CDR2 sequences are GEAIGNYY and EKD. This CDR3 has 19 amino acids. The CDR3 coding sequence is TGTGCCTGTGGCAGCGAGGCGTCGGGGGATACGCATCGTACCGATAAACTCATCTTT. Protein: CACGSEASGDTHRTDKLIF.

The chain uses TRDV1 and TRDJ1; a weak D match, TRDD2 (5 bases). The CDR3 runs 14 residues. V was shortened by 9 bases and J by 0 bases, with 14 bases between the two germline ends. Germline V CDR1 and CDR2: TSWWSYY, QGS. The CDR3 region is CALLPDYYTDKLIF. The CDR3 coding sequence is TGTGCTCTGCTTCCAGACTACTACACCGATAAACTCATCTTT.

In its sample, this clone was seen a few times. This chain uses TRDV1 with TRDJ1; 8 bases are shared with TRDD3. The germline gives CDR1 TSWWSYY, CDR2 QGS. J gave up 2 bases and V 4 bases, and 15 bases lay outside the gene matches. This CDR3 is 18 amino acids long. This chain's CDR3 is CALGVPFPPYWGTDKLIF. CDR3 sequence (DNA): TGTGCTCTTGGGGTACCCTTCCCCCCCTACTGGGGGACCGATAAACTCATCTTT.

This clone was detected only a few times. The V gene is TRDV1, the J gene TRDJ1, with TRDD3 matching over 12 bases. The V segment lost 3 bases and the J segment 0 bases; nucleotides outside the gene matches: 14. This CDR3 comprises 20 residues. Germline loops: CDR1 TSWWSYY, CDR2 QGS. The CDR3, as DNA: TGTGCTCTTGGGGACCTTCCTATAGGTACTGGGGGATACTACACCGATAAACTCATCTTT. Its translation is CALGDLPIGTGGYYTDKLIF.

The chain uses TRDV1 and TRDJ1, with TRDD2 as a possible D gene (6 bases). CDR1 and CDR2 (germline): TSWWSYY, QGS. V was pared by 3 bases and J by 0 bases, with 17 bases between. The CDR3 is 17 residues long. CDR3 in amino acids: CALGDVLPPQDTDKLIF. The CDR3 bases are TGTGCTCTTGGGGATGTACTTCCTCCTCAAGACACCGATAAACTCATCTTT.

This chain links TRDV1 with TRDJ1; 8 nucleotides line up with TRDD3. The CDR3 spans 21 residues. Looked up from germline, CDR1 is TSWWSYY and CDR2 is QGS. V was clipped by 2 bases and J by 0 bases; unmatched bases: 20. The CDR3 loop is CALGESGSPRRVGDYTDKLIF. Written as DNA, the CDR3 is TGTGCTCTTGGGGAATCGGGTTCACCCCGTAGGGTGGGGGATTACACCGATAAACTCATCTTT.

This clone has a handful of counts. The rearrangement links TRDV1 to TRDJ1; 8 nucleotides line up with TRDD3. With V trimmed by 1 base and J by 0 bases, 22 bases remained unmatched. This CDR3 has 22 amino acids. The germline V gene has CDR1 TSWWSYY and CDR2 QGS. Here the CDR3 reads CALGEPSGITSGIRGDTDKLIF. The CDR3, as DNA: TGTGCTCTTGGGGAACCCTCTGGGATTACTAGCGGGATACGCGGAGACACCGATAAACTCATCTTT.

This clone was seen ten or more times. Other DNA sequences within the sample encode an identical CDR3. The chain joins TRDV2 to TRDJ1; TRDD3 matches 10 bases. Trimming at V came to 0 bases and at J to 4 bases, leaving 13 bases not matched to a gene. Germline-derived CDR1 and CDR2 are GEAIGNYY and EKD. The CDR3 length is 18 residues. DNA of the CDR3: TGTGCCTGTGACACCGGACGGATGGGGGATACTAGGAACGATAAACTCATCTTT. Translated, it gives CACDTGRMGDTRNDKLIF.